This T cell receptor beta chain was captured in a study of CD8 T cells in ankylosing spondylitis. General study results and limits: Relatively rare in peripheral blood, disease-linked clones were also CD8+.

TCRdb processed the 5' RACE reads anew with MiXCR; each CDR3 protein has one entry. The sample contains 300,000 to 350,000 distinct CDR3 sequences, 11% of which appear only once. This CDR3 has 14 amino acids. Trimming removed 6 bases from V and 0 bases from J, with 10 bases in between. Germline V gene sequence: CDR1 LNHNV, CDR2 YYDKDF (reference sequence). This clonotype showed up just once. The antigen is undetermined. This chain joins TRBV15 and TRBJ2-3, with D maybe TRBD2 (5 bases). Sequencing was done on a sample of blood, either unsorted or a sorted T cell fraction (not recorded which). The TCR sequence derives from a female donor with ankylosing spondylitis or in good health (not recorded which). The CDR3 protein is CATSDDYSTDTQYF. In DNA form, the CDR3 reads TGTGCCACCAGTGACGACTACAGCACAGATACGCAGTATTTT. Based on the CDR3 plus reference TRBV15 and TRBJ2-3, the full variable domain is DAMVIQNPRYQVTQFGKPVTLSCSQTLNHNVMYWYQQKSSQAPKLLFHYYDKDFNNEADTPDNFQSRRPNTSFCFLDIRSPGLGDTAMYLCATSDDYSTDTQYFGPGTRLTVL.